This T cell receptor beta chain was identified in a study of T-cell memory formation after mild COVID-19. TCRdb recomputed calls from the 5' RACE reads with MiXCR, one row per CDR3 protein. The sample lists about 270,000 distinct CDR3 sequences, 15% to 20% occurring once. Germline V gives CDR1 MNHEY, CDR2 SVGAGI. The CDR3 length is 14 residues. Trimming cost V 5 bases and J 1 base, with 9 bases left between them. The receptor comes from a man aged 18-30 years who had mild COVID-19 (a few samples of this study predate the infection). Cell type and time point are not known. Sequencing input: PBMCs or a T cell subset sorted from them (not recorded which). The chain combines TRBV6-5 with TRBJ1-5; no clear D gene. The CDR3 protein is CASSGYRSNQPQHF. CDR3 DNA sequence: TGTGCCAGCAGTGGGTACAGAAGCAATCAGCCCCAGCATTTT.